This T cell receptor beta chain was found in a study of blood T cell repertoires in COVID-19 (dated by TCRdb to the early 2020s). General notes on the study: Samples from collaborators originated in the United States, Italy and Spain and spanned both the acute and convalescent phases of COVID-19. The material from the prospective study consisted of cDNA or gDNA derived from T cells, B-cell-depleted T cells, or PBMCs. Deeply sampled blood TCRbeta repertoires from subjects exposed to, actively infected with, or recovered from COVID-19 were included in the dataset. The repertoires were released in a freely available public database intended as a resource for research on the immune response to SARS-CoV-2. The samples were drawn from two sources: the first 160 participants of the ongoing ImmuneRACE study, and 1,000 to 1,500 subjects contributed by 6 global collaborators. A de-identified subject ID, COVID-19 status, age in years and sex were almost always included in the sample metadata. HLA class I and class II types, where available, came from metadata supplied by the sample provider rather than from assay-based typing. What the work shows at the level of the full study, not this receptor alone: Clinical and demographic metadata were provided uncurated, with the amount varying by source and participant.

Collaborating institutions collected whole blood in K2EDTA tubes following their own protocols. For TCRbeta analysis, collaborators shipped samples in one of three forms: frozen whole blood, isolated PBMCs, or DNA extracted from either of those sample types. Taken from cysteine to phenylalanine, the CDR3 has 15 residues. The kept DNA is CDR3 alone, 45 bases in frame from the first base. From V the trimming removes 4 bases and from J it removes 0 bases, while the gene matches leave 3 bases of the junction unaccounted for. According to the germline V gene, CDR1 reads SGHDN and CDR2 reads FVKESK. TCRbeta CDR3 regions were amplified from genomic DNA using the immunoSEQ Assay, a bias-controlled multiplex PCR. Under the source paper's analysis protocol: Nucleated cell counts per sample were estimated from amplification of reference gene primers within the assay. To quantify the absolute abundance of each unique TCRbeta CDR3 rearrangement, sequence reads were collapsed and filtered. For each sample, productive Simpson clonality was calculated as the square root of Simpson's diversity index over productive rearrangements. Here the immuneACCESS table is served through TCRdb, limited to in-frame sequences with V and J called. Missing clones are a known gap in these copies; in checked studies unresolved V genes cover under half, and the rest lacks a known reason. V and J calls and clone size are as listed in that table; D and trimming were resolved from the DNA. Across this sample there are about 270,000 clones, with approximately 80% seen only once. Jointly, the top ten make up less than 3% of the sample.

A note on this clone: The antigen it recognizes is unknown. No clone much larger than this one lies a single base away; base qualities are absent.

This clonotype was obtained from a woman aged 60 to 75 with active or convalescent COVID-19. The sequence joins TRBV14 to TRBJ2-5; 9 bases in between match TRBD1. Sequenced sample: peripheral blood. The bases read TGTGCCAGCAGCCCGGGGACAGGGTACCAAGAGACCCAGTACTTC. This encodes CASSPGTGYQETQYF.